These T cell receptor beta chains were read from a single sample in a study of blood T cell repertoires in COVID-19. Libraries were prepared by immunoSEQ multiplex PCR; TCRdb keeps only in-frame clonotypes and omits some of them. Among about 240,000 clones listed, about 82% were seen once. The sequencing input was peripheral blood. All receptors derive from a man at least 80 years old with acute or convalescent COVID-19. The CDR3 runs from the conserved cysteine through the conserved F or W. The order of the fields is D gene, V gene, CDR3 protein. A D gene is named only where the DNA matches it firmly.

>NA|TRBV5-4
CASSPRNTLEQYF
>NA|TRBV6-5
CASSYSGLVLEQYF
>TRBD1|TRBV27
CASSQVGTATYEQYF
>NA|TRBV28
CASSLRRYEQYF
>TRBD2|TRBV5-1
CASSWRLAGGPGADTQYF
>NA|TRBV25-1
CASSEYGGYEQYF
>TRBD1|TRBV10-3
CAISQDRGFYEQYF
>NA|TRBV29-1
CSVGGGTEAFF
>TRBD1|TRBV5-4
CASSLGGGGQMNTEAFF
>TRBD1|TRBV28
CASSEGAENEKLFF
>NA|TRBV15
CATSTEETQYF
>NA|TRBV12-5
CASGLDRSGTQYF
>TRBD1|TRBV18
CASSPRTGRSLSATQYF
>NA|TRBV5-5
CASSLDLLANEKLFF
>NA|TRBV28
CASTDPPRLDEQFF
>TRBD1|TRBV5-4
CASSGQGAGEQYF
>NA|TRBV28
CASSLIRGMGKLFF
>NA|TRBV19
CASSPGRGGTEAFF
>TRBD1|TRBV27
CASTSPGTGYGYTF
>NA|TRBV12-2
CASRLGGPVGTEAFF
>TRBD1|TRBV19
CASSPLPGQSHAAAFF
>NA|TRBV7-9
CASSLAGGGGTQYF
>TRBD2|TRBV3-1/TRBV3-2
CASSQVFLAGGPGYEQYF
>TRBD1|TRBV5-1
CASSLVLGGVGEKLFF
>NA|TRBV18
CASSPQRKSEAGNTIYF
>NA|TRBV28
CASSSGPTNEKLFF
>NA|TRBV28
CASTSDIGYEQYF
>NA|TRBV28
CASSLGRVAGYTF
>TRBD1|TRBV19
CASKETGQGAYEQYF
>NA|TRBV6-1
CASSEQGYEQYF
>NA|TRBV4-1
CASSLEGPGELQETQYF
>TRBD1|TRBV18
CASSSLWTGGTDSPLHF
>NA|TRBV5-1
CASSSAHGRGSNSPLHF
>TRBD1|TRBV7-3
CASSAWTGGVAEAFF
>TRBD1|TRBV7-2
CATLGGQGRTEAFF
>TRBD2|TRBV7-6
CASSLVDAGVSEQFF
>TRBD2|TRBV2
CASEGSGGKQFF
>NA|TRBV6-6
CASSPTSNQPQHF
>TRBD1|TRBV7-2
CASSSYRGGQPQHF
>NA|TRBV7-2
CASSTDRSNYGYTF
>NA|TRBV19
CASSKAPGFTGELFF
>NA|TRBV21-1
CASECLYTEAFF
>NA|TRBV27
CASSLRGAKGGEAFF
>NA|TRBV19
CASSGVSSYEQYF
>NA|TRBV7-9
CASSSSGGRNEQFF
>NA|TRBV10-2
CASRLRGTMNTEAFF
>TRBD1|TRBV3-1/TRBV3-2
CASSSRQGRNSPLHF
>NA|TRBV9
CASSGGTDTQYF
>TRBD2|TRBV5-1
CASSWGGLGNSGANVLTF
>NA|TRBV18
CASSPSRYEQYF